Below are 30 T cell receptor beta chains sequenced from a single sample in a study of T cell changes during pregnancy in multiple sclerosis. TCRdb keeps only in-frame clones here, not all; method: immunoSEQ multiplex PCR. The sample includes 30,000 to 35,000 clones, around 90% of them seen just once. This sample comprised CD4+ T cells from peripheral blood mononuclear cells, obtained in the third trimester of pregnancy. The origin of the receptors is a female donor in good health, enrolled as a control in a pregnancy study.

This clone was observed once. The V call is TRBV11-3, the J call TRBJ2-3; 15 bases agree with TRBD2. Trimming at V came to 5 bases and at J to 3 bases, leaving 3 bases not matched to a gene. Germline CDR1 SGHNT, CDR2 YENEEA. This CDR3 is built from 16 residues. CDR3 DNA sequence: TGTGCCAGCAGCCCCGGACTAGCGGGGGGGACAGATACGCAGTATTTT. It translates to CASSPGLAGGTDTQYF.

This chain joins TRBV19 and TRBJ2-1; 7 bases are a match to TRBD2. The CDR3 extends over 14 amino acids. V trimming: 1 base; J trimming: 9 bases; junction bases outside the gene matches: 6. Germline V CDR1 and CDR2: LNHDA, SQIVND (reference sequence). CDR3 DNA: TGTGCCAGTAGTATAGGCGTCGGACTAGGTGAGCAGTTCTTC. Its translation: CASSIGVGLGEQFF. The full variable domain, in which reference TRBV19 and TRBJ2-1 provide the parts outside the CDR3, is DGGITQSPKYLFRKEGQNVTLSCEQNLNHDAMYWYRQDPGQGLRLIYYSQIVNDFQKGDIAEGYSVSREKKESFPLTVTSAQKNPTAFYLCASSIGVGLGEQFFGPGTRLTVL.

This chain connects TRBV2 to TRBJ1-1, with TRBD1 matching 8 bases. Germline V lookup: CDR1 SNHLY, CDR2 FYNNEI. Trimming removed 3 bases from V and 3 bases from J; junction bases left unmatched: 3. The CDR3 extends over 14 amino acids. This CDR3 reads CASSDADRDTEAFF. CDR3 DNA sequence: TGTGCCAGCAGTGACGCGGACAGGGACACTGAAGCTTTCTTT.

The chain carries TRBV29-1 and TRBJ1-5; D not certain. Germline V CDR1 and CDR2: SQVTM, ANQGSEA. V lost 4 bases and J lost 0, with 10 bases in between. This CDR3 comprises 14 residues. The CDR3 sequence is CSVAAGSSNQPQHF. The CDR3 bases are TGCAGCGTTGCTGCGGGGAGTAGCAATCAGCCCCAGCATTTT.

The V call is TRBV2, the J call TRBJ1-5; 10 bases line up with TRBD1. V shed 6 bases, J shed 7 bases, and the junction held 6 bases outside the gene matches. CDR1 is SNHLY, CDR2 FYNNEI, per germline. This CDR3 region has 14 residues. The CDR3 nucleotides read TGTGCCAGCAGACTGACAGGGGGCGGACAGCCCCAGCATTTT. Amino acid sequence: CASRLTGGGQPQHF.

The chain joins TRBV7-2 to TRBJ2-7; 7 bases fit TRBD2. V shed 1 base, J shed 9 bases, and the junction held 9 bases outside the gene matches. The CDR3 runs 14 residues. CDR1 and CDR2 from the germline V gene are SGHTA and FQGNSA. Here the CDR3 DNA reads TGTGCCAGCAGCTTAGAAATTAGCGGGTTGGGGCAGTACTTC. Translation gives CASSLEISGLGQYF.

With regard to this clone: The sample holds other DNA sequences that translate to the same CDR3. The chain employs TRBV30 and TRBJ1-1; TRBD1 matches at 7 bases. After removal of 8 bases from V and 8 bases from J, the junction contained 5 bases not matched to a gene. The CDR3 totals 10 residues. Germline V CDR1 and CDR2: GTSNPN, SVGIG (reference sequence). CDR3 sequence: CAGGQPEAFF. CDR3 bases: TGTGCCGGGGGACAGCCGGAAGCTTTCTTT.

In this sample, this clone turned up once. This chain links TRBV30 with TRBJ1-2; tentatively, D is TRBD1 (5 bases). Germline-derived CDR1 and CDR2 are GTSNPN and SVGIG (reference sequence). This CDR3 is 14 amino acids long. Trimming stripped 0 bases from V and 4 bases from J, with 12 bases between. The CDR3 DNA reads TGTGCCTGGAGTGTCGGGGAGGGGAGCTATGGCTACACCTTC. Amino acids: CAWSVGEGSYGYTF.

The rearrangement links TRBV6-5 to TRBJ1-5; 10 bases map to TRBD1. V trimming: 6 bases; J trimming: 9 bases; junction bases outside the gene matches: 11. This CDR3 spans 15 amino acids. The germline V gene encodes CDR1 MNHEY and CDR2 SVGAGI. The CDR3 loop is CASSPGTGAMGPQHF. The CDR3 nucleotides read TGTGCCAGCAGCCCCGGGACAGGGGCAATGGGGCCCCAGCATTTT.

In its sample, this clone was seen a few times. CDR3 residues: CAINSGSKRFDTGELFF. The CDR3 nucleotides are TGTGCCATCAACTCTGGCAGTAAGAGGTTTGACACCGGGGAGCTGTTTTTT. The chain is built from TRBV15 and TRBJ2-2; D gene uncertain. V lost 10 bases to trimming and J lost 3 bases, with 24 bases between them. In germline, CDR1 is LNHNV, CDR2 YYDKDF (reference sequence). This CDR3 has 17 amino acids.

This clone appeared a single time. V usage is TRBV7-2 and J usage is TRBJ2-3; TRBD2 matches 9 bases. CDR1 is SGHTA and CDR2 is FQGNSA in the germline V gene. The CDR3 extends over 17 amino acids. The V and J ends lost 0 bases and 1 base, in that order; junction bases with no gene match: 5. CDR3 sequence: CASSLARRGGGTDTQYF. CDR3 sequence (DNA): TGTGCCAGCAGCTTAGCCCGGCGGGGGGGCGGCACAGATACGCAGTATTTT.

This chain links TRBV5-4 with TRBJ2-1; 13 nucleotides agree with TRBD2. V was clipped by 9 bases and J by 10 bases; unmatched bases: 10. Germline CDR1 and CDR2: SGHNT and YYREEE (reference sequence). The CDR3 covers 14 residues. CDR3 in amino acids: CATKLAGGVHEQFF. CDR3 nucleotides: TGTGCCACTAAACTAGCGGGGGGGGTCCACGAGCAGTTCTTC.

CDR3 residues: CATSRGDRGQDEQYF. In DNA, the CDR3 is TGTGCCACCAGCAGGGGGGACAGGGGGCAAGACGAGCAGTACTTC. The chain recombines TRBV15 with TRBJ2-7; 12 bases are a match to TRBD1. The V segment lost 3 bases and the J segment 5 bases; nucleotides outside the gene matches: 5. CDR1 is LNHNV, CDR2 YYDKDF, per germline (reference sequence). The CDR3 length is 15 residues.

The sample holds one count of this clone. The chain couples TRBV5-4 to TRBJ1-1; D remains unclear. CDR1 SGHNT and CDR2 YYREEE come from the germline V gene (reference sequence). The CDR3 covers 12 residues. V dropped 0 bases and J dropped 8 bases, with 8 bases sitting between them. The CDR3 DNA is TGTGCCAGCAGCTTGGTGGCAGAAGAAGCTTTCTTT. This sequence encodes CASSLVAEEAFF.

This clone appeared once. CDR3 residues: CASSLWDRATEAFF. The CDR3 region has the DNA TGCGCCAGCAGCCTATGGGACAGGGCCACTGAAGCTTTCTTT. This chain connects TRBV5-1 to TRBJ1-1; the match to TRBD1 covers 9 bases. CDR1 and CDR2 from the germline V gene are SGHRS and YFSETQ. V dropped 4 bases and J dropped 4; count of bases not matched to a gene: 5. The CDR3 has 14 residues.

The chain joins TRBV30 to TRBJ1-2; D perhaps matches TRBD1 (6 bases). CDR3 size: 16 residues. V lost 4 bases and J lost 3, with 21 bases in between. Germline V CDR1 and CDR2: GTSNPN, SVGIG (reference sequence). The CDR3 nucleotides read TGTGCCTGGAATCTACCCCACAGGGTGGAGGACTATGGCTACACCTTC. Protein: CAWNLPHRVEDYGYTF.

This chain links TRBV1 with TRBJ1-2; the table's D gene call, TRBD1, was not cross checked with the DNA. TRBV1 is termed a pseudogene. This CDR3 contains 16 residues. The CDR3 region has the DNA TGCACCAGCAGCCAAGAACAGGGCAGGGGGCGAAATGGCTACACCTTC. It yields the protein CTSSQEQGRGRNGYTF.

In this sample, this clone turned up once. The rearrangement joins TRBV29-1 to TRBJ2-3, with no clear D. Trimming removed 6 bases at V and 2 bases at J, with 15 bases between. Germline V lookup: CDR1 SQVTM, CDR2 ANQGSEA. The CDR3 is 14 residues long. The CDR3 spells CSVSGTHPTDTQYF. DNA for the CDR3: TGCAGCGTATCGGGTACCCACCCCACAGATACGCAGTATTTT.

The chain couples TRBV5-8 to TRBJ1-2; 7 bases map to TRBD1. From germline, CDR1 is SGHTS and CDR2 YDEGEE. The CDR3 spans 15 residues. The J segment lost 4 bases and the V segment lost 1 base, leaving 7 bases of the junction unmatched. CDR3 in DNA: TGTGCCAGCAGCTTGCGCCCAGGGGGAATCTATGGCTACACCTTC. Protein product: CASSLRPGGIYGYTF.

The J gene is TRBJ2-7, the V gene TRBV29-1, with TRBD1 matching 7 bases. Trimming took 3 bases from V and 7 from J; bases not matched to a gene: 6. CDR1 SQVTM and CDR2 ANQGSEA come from the germline V gene. This CDR3 has 12 residues. The CDR3 sequence: CSVEIRQGEQYF. The CDR3 bases are TGCAGCGTTGAGATTAGACAGGGAGAGCAGTACTTC.

The V gene is TRBV9, the J gene TRBJ2-7; weak D call: TRBD1 (6 bases). V shed 0 bases and J shed 3 bases, with 10 bases lying between them. Germline V gives CDR1 SGDLS, CDR2 YYNGEE. This CDR3 is built from 14 residues. This CDR3 is CASSVGLGGYEQYF. Here the CDR3 DNA reads TGTGCCAGCAGCGTAGGGCTAGGGGGCTACGAGCAGTACTTC.

This rearrangement joins TRBV28 to TRBJ1-2; TRBD1 matches at 7 bases. The CDR3 extends over 14 amino acids. CDR1 MDHEN and CDR2 SYDVKM come from the germline V gene. V shed 5 bases, J shed 5 bases, and the junction held 8 bases outside the gene matches. The CDR3 sequence is CASSQTGTAYGYTF. As DNA, the CDR3 is TGTGCCAGCAGTCAGACAGGGACAGCATATGGCTACACCTTC.

This clone came up once. The rearrangement uses TRBV5-1 and TRBJ1-2; D is uncertain. The CDR3 length is 14 residues. Germline V gene sequence: CDR1 SGHRS, CDR2 YFSETQ. V was trimmed by 2 bases and J by 0 bases, leaving 8 bases between them. The CDR3 here is CASSFTQTNYGYTF. CDR3 DNA: TGCGCCAGCAGCTTCACGCAGACTAACTATGGCTACACCTTC.

This clone was counted between two and nine times. The V call is TRBV19, the J call TRBJ1-5, with 8 positions matching TRBD1. This CDR3 spans 14 amino acids. The J segment lost 5 bases and the V segment lost 8 bases, leaving 8 bases of the junction unmatched. The V gene's germline CDR1 is LNHDA and CDR2 SQIVND (reference sequence). Written as DNA, the CDR3 is TGTGCCAGTCACGGACAGGGAAGGGATCAGCCCCAGCATTTT. Protein sequence: CASHGQGRDQPQHF.

This clone was found once. The chain carries TRBV4-1 and TRBJ1-6; D is undetermined. The V gene's germline CDR1 is MGHRA and CDR2 YSYEKL. V was trimmed by 4 bases and J by 0 bases, leaving 13 bases between them. The CDR3 totals 17 residues. CDR3 nucleotides: TGCGCCAGCAGCCCTGAGCGCCGGAGCTCCTATAATTCACCCCTCCACTTT. It specifies CASSPERRSSYNSPLHF.

The gene calls are TRBV5-1 and TRBJ1-4; 8 nucleotides agree with TRBD1. Germline loops: CDR1 SGHRS, CDR2 YFSETQ. The CDR3 covers 13 residues. V lost 6 bases, J lost 7 bases, and 5 bases stayed unmatched. CDR3 sequence (DNA): TGCGCCAGCAAACAGGGGGATCGTGAAAAACTGTTTTTT. This translates into CASKQGDREKLFF.

J is TRBJ2-7 and V is TRBV10-2; D remains ambiguous. Germline V lookup: CDR1 WSHSY, CDR2 SAAADI. The CDR3 covers 11 residues. Trimming left V 7 bases short and J 3 bases short, with 7 bases between. The CDR3 loop is CASTLNYEQYF. The CDR3 region has the DNA TGCGCCAGCACCCTAAACTACGAGCAGTACTTC.

V gene TRBV19 combines with J gene TRBJ2-7, with 10 bases that match TRBD1. Germline V gene sequence: CDR1 LNHDA, CDR2 SQIVND (reference sequence). Trimming at V came to 4 bases and at J to 6 bases, leaving 9 bases not matched to a gene. The CDR3 is made up of 15 amino acids. CDR3 sequence: CASSTGRQGAFEQYF. CDR3 in DNA: TGTGCCAGTAGTACCGGAAGACAGGGGGCTTTCGAGCAGTACTTC. Complete variable domain (other parts from reference TRBV19 and TRBJ2-7): DGGITQSPKYLFRKEGQNVTLSCEQNLNHDAMYWYRQDPGQGLRLIYYSQIVNDFQKGDIAEGYSVSREKKESFPLTVTSAQKNPTAFYLCASSTGRQGAFEQYFGPGTRLTVT.

The chain is built from TRBV30 and TRBJ2-5, with 10 nucleotides matching TRBD2. The CDR3 consists of 12 residues. V shed 0 bases, J shed 14 bases, and the junction held 6 bases outside the gene matches. Germline lookup yields CDR1 GTSNPN and CDR2 SVGIG (reference sequence). The CDR3 region has the DNA TGTGCCTGGAGTGTACGTGGACTAGCGGTTTACTTC. Translated, it gives CAWSVRGLAVYF.

This chain connects TRBV27 to TRBJ1-2; no reliable D call. Germline CDR1 MNHEY, CDR2 SMNVEV (reference sequence). The length of the CDR3 is 15 residues. V gave up 6 bases and J gave up 2 bases, with 16 bases separating them. Here the CDR3 reads CASSDKVGRNYGYTF. The CDR3 coding sequence is TGTGCCAGCAGCGATAAGGTCGGGAGAAACTATGGCTACACCTTC.